The 4 T cell receptor beta chains reported below all come from one sample, sequenced in a study of circulating CD8 cells and anti-PD-1 response in melanoma. Sorting of live CD3+CD8+TCRalphabeta+ cells by PD-1 and/or TIGIT gave four subsets. TCR libraries were prepared from around 14 ng of total RNA with the QIAseq Immune Repertoire TCR panel. TCRdb re-analysed the reads in MiXCR, keeping a single row per CDR3 protein. The profile covers under 250 distinct CDR3 sequences, with 10% to 15% appearing a single time and about 72% taken by the ten largest. The sequenced sample was CD8+ T cells from PBMCs, obtained at baseline or after one month of anti-PD-1 therapy (not recorded which). Every receptor here comes from a human donor with melanoma.

In its sample, this clonotype ranks as large (0.1 to 1%). This rearrangement joins TRBV19 to TRBJ2-1; TRBD2 is a possible D gene (6 bases). Germline CDR1 LNHDA, CDR2 SQIVND (reference sequence). CDR3 size: 15 residues. V was cut by 8 bases and J by 7 bases, with 21 bases left in between. Written as DNA, the CDR3 is TGTGCCAGTGAAGAGGGCGGCGGGGCAACAAATGAGCAGTTCTTC. The encoded protein is CASEEGGGATNEQFF.

By sample share, this clonotype is large. This chain links TRBV28 with TRBJ2-1, with a weak D call TRBD2 (6 bases). This CDR3 has 14 residues. Germline CDR1 and CDR2: MDHEN and SYDVKM. With 1 base removed from V and 6 bases from J, the gap between germline ends came to 10 bases. In nucleotides, the CDR3 is TGTGCCAGCAGTTTATCGATGGGAGGCAATGAGCAGTTCTTC. It encodes CASSLSMGGNEQFF.

By share, this clonotype counts as large. V is TRBV28 and J is TRBJ2-7; D call uncertain. CDR3 length: 15 amino acids. V shed 5 bases and J shed 11 bases, with 25 bases lying between them. The germline V gene encodes CDR1 MDHEN and CDR2 SYDVKM. This CDR3 reads CASSPRLVQNLGKYF. In DNA form, the CDR3 reads TGTGCCAGCAGTCCCCGGCTTGTACAGAACCTTGGGAAGTACTTC. Complete variable domain (other parts from reference TRBV28 and TRBJ2-7): DVKVTQSSRYLVKRTGEKVFLECVQDMDHENMFWYRQDPGLGLRLIYFSYDVKMKEKGDIPEGYSVSREKKERFSLILESASTNQTSMYLCASSPRLVQNLGKYFGPGTRLTVT.

This clonotype ranks as large. This chain uses TRBV28 with TRBJ2-6, with 8 bases identical to TRBD1. This CDR3 spans 18 amino acids. V gave up 5 bases and J gave up 4 bases; unmatched junction bases: 13. Germline assignment: CDR1 MDHEN and CDR2 SYDVKM. This CDR3 reads CASSLPGGVPGGANVLTF. In DNA, the CDR3 is TGTGCCAGCAGTCTCCCAGGGGGCGTCCCTGGGGGGGCCAACGTCCTGACTTTC.